In this sample, the clone carrying this T cell receptor (beta chain) turned up a few times. Its cognate antigen is unknown. Attached unique molecular identifiers marked individual cDNA molecules. TCRdb reanalysed the 5' RACE reads using MiXCR and keeps one entry per CDR3 protein. The sample contains around 77,000 distinct CDR3 sequences, more than 10% of which appear only once. The sample originates from a study of early T cells in non-severe SARS-CoV-2 infection. Study-wide findings and caveats: Anti-spike CD8 responses were favored in VDJdb matching, and private and CD4 specificities were missed.

The V end lost 3 bases, the J end lost 2 bases, and 7 bases lay between the germline ends. The germline V gene has CDR1 KGHSH and CDR2 LQKENI. The CDR3 length is 13 residues. The TCR was taken from an adult who was a healthcare worker with PCR-confirmed SARS-CoV-2 infection or an uninfected control (not recorded which). The donor label of this sample is uncertain. The chain links TRBV18 to TRBJ1-2; unclear D gene. The specimen was whole blood, collected at baseline. The CDR3 DNA reads TGTGCCAGCTCACCTGACGGGAACTATGGCTACACCTTC. Its protein product is CASSPDGNYGYTF.